This T cell receptor (beta chain) was documented in a study of T cells in Graves' hyperthyroidism and ophthalmopathy. Amplification yielded TCR beta CDR3 regions, with RNA transcripts as the source. Initially, a first-round RT-PCR of the TCR CDR3 employed the HTBI primer set. TCRdb called the multiplex PCR reads again in MiXCR, with one record for every CDR3 protein. The data show nearly 600,000 distinct CDR3 sequences, approximately 15% seen once. Only one count was recorded for this clonotype. The CDR3 totals 13 residues. Trimming took 5 bases from V and 8 from J, leaving 15 bases between them. The hyperthyroidism was newly diagnosed and had lasted under 2 months; the patients were aged 18 to 65. Isolation of PBMCs was performed on roughly 9 ml fresh peripheral blood.

This clonotype was obtained from a woman aged 25 to 45 with Graves' hyperthyroidism that later progressed to Graves' ophthalmopathy. V and J are TRBV12-3 or TRBV12-4 and TRBJ1-2; D gene ambiguous. Sequenced: blood. CDR3 loop: CASSETLQTGYTF. The CDR3 region has the DNA TGTGCCAGCAGTGAAACTCTCCAAACGGGCTACACCTTC.